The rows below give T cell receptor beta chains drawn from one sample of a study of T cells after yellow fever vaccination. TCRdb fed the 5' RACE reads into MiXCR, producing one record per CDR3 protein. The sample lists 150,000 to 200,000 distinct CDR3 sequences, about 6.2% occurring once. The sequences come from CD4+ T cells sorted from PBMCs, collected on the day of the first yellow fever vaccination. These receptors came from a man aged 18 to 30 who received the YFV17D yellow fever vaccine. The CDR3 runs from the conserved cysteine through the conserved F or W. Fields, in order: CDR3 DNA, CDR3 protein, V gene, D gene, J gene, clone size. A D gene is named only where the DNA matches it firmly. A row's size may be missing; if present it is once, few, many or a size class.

CDR3nt: TGTGCCAGCAGTACGGGGGGCGCGAATAGTTTTTACGAGCAGTACTTC; CDR3aa: CASSTGGANSFYEQYF; v_gene: TRBV6-5; d_gene: NA; j_gene: TRBJ2-7; abundance: many
CDR3nt: TGTGCCAGCAGTCCACAGGGTGTGGCCCTTAATGAGCAGTTCTTC; CDR3aa: CASSPQGVALNEQFF; v_gene: TRBV7-9; d_gene: NA; j_gene: TRBJ2-1; abundance: many
CDR3nt: TGTGCCAGCAGCTTAGTGGCTAGCGGGGGACCACAAGAGACCCAGTACTTC; CDR3aa: CASSLVASGGPQETQYF; v_gene: TRBV7-2; d_gene: TRBD2; j_gene: TRBJ2-5; abundance: NA
CDR3nt: TGTGCCAGCAGCTTGGCCCAGGGGTTCGATAATGAAAAACTGTTTTTT; CDR3aa: CASSLAQGFDNEKLFF; v_gene: TRBV5-6; d_gene: NA; j_gene: TRBJ1-4; abundance: few
CDR3nt: TGTGCCAGTAGTATTGTAGGAACCAGCAATCAGCCCCAGCATTTT; CDR3aa: CASSIVGTSNQPQHF; v_gene: TRBV19; d_gene: NA; j_gene: TRBJ1-5; abundance: few
CDR3nt: TGCGCCAGCAGCACCTACCCTTTTCAAGAGACCCAGTACTTC; CDR3aa: CASSTYPFQETQYF; v_gene: TRBV5-1; d_gene: NA; j_gene: TRBJ2-5; abundance: many
CDR3nt: TGTGCCAGCAGCCAAGATAATCATGGGACAGGACCCTACAATGAGCAGTTCTTC; CDR3aa: CASSQDNHGTGPYNEQFF; v_gene: TRBV3-1; d_gene: TRBD1; j_gene: TRBJ2-1; abundance: NA
CDR3nt: TGTGCCAGCACTATGCGACCCTCGTCAGGAGCTTTCTTT; CDR3aa: CASTMRPSSGAFF; v_gene: TRBV12-3/TRBV12-4; d_gene: NA; j_gene: TRBJ1-1; abundance: few
CDR3nt: TGTGCCAGCAGCTTAGGGCAGGGGGCGATTAGAAGTCAGTTCTTC; CDR3aa: CASSLGQGAIRSQFF; v_gene: TRBV7-8; d_gene: TRBD1; j_gene: TRBJ2-1; abundance: NA
CDR3nt: TGCGCCAGCAGCTTACTAATTCCGAGTCCCATGAACACCGGGGAGCTGTTTTTT; CDR3aa: CASSLLIPSPMNTGELFF; v_gene: TRBV5-1; d_gene: NA; j_gene: TRBJ2-2; abundance: many
CDR3nt: TGTGCCAGCAGCGTAGATGCTAGCGGGGGGGCCAACACCGGGGAGCTGTTTTTT; CDR3aa: CASSVDASGGANTGELFF; v_gene: TRBV9; d_gene: TRBD2; j_gene: TRBJ2-2; abundance: NA
CDR3nt: TGCAGTGCTAGTTACCCTAGCCCGGAGACCCAGTACTTC; CDR3aa: CSASYPSPETQYF; v_gene: TRBV20-1; d_gene: NA; j_gene: TRBJ2-5; abundance: NA
CDR3nt: TGTGCCAGCAGCTTGGGAGACCGGATTACCGGGGAGCTGTTTTTT; CDR3aa: CASSLGDRITGELFF; v_gene: TRBV5-6; d_gene: NA; j_gene: TRBJ2-2; abundance: many
CDR3nt: TGTGCCACCAGTGATCCGTACGATGGCTACACCTTC; CDR3aa: CATSDPYDGYTF; v_gene: TRBV24-1; d_gene: NA; j_gene: TRBJ1-2; abundance: few
CDR3nt: TGTGCCAGCAGTTACCAAGTTGCAGATACGCAGTATTTT; CDR3aa: CASSYQVADTQYF; v_gene: TRBV6-6; d_gene: NA; j_gene: TRBJ2-3; abundance: many
CDR3nt: TGCGCCAGCAGCTTAAGGTCGTCACAAGAGACCCAGTACTTC; CDR3aa: CASSLRSSQETQYF; v_gene: TRBV5-1; d_gene: NA; j_gene: TRBJ2-5; abundance: NA
CDR3nt: TGTGCCAGCAGCTTACGGGGTGAGATGACAGGGCGCAATCAGCCCCAGCATTTT; CDR3aa: CASSLRGEMTGRNQPQHF; v_gene: TRBV5-6; d_gene: TRBD1; j_gene: TRBJ1-5; abundance: many
CDR3nt: TGTGCCAGCAGCTTTCTGTACGAGCAGTTCTTC; CDR3aa: CASSFLYEQFF; v_gene: TRBV7-2; d_gene: NA; j_gene: TRBJ2-1; abundance: NA
CDR3nt: TGCAGTGCTAGGGTGGGGGACCCTAATCAGTTCTTC; CDR3aa: CSARVGDPNQFF; v_gene: TRBV20-1; d_gene: NA; j_gene: TRBJ2-1; abundance: many
CDR3nt: TGCGCCAGCAGCCAAGAATTGGGGGATCAGCCCCAGCATTTT; CDR3aa: CASSQELGDQPQHF; v_gene: TRBV4-3; d_gene: NA; j_gene: TRBJ1-5; abundance: many
CDR3nt: TGTGCCACCAGCAGAGATCTAAGGATTTGGGAGACCCAGTACTTC; CDR3aa: CATSRDLRIWETQYF; v_gene: TRBV15; d_gene: NA; j_gene: TRBJ2-5; abundance: few
CDR3nt: TGTGCCAGCAGTTACTCCCCCTTACCGGTAATCTCTGGGGCCAACGTCCTGACTTTC; CDR3aa: CASSYSPLPVISGANVLTF; v_gene: TRBV6-2/TRBV6-3; d_gene: NA; j_gene: TRBJ2-6; abundance: few
CDR3nt: TGCGCCAGCAGCGCCGGGACACAGACTAACTATGGCTACACCTTC; CDR3aa: CASSAGTQTNYGYTF; v_gene: TRBV4-1; d_gene: NA; j_gene: TRBJ1-2; abundance: few
CDR3nt: TGTGCCAGCAGTGGGGGACAGGGATACGAGACCCAGTACTTC; CDR3aa: CASSGGQGYETQYF; v_gene: TRBV25-1; d_gene: TRBD1; j_gene: TRBJ2-5; abundance: few
CDR3nt: TGTGCCAGCAGCCAAGACTCCCCGAGCTATGGCTACACCTTC; CDR3aa: CASSQDSPSYGYTF; v_gene: TRBV3-1; d_gene: NA; j_gene: TRBJ1-2; abundance: NA
CDR3nt: TGTGCCAGCGGGGTCCGTTATGCTCGGCATGAAAAACTGTTTTTT; CDR3aa: CASGVRYARHEKLFF; v_gene: TRBV6-5; d_gene: NA; j_gene: TRBJ1-4; abundance: few
CDR3nt: TGTGCCAGCAGCTCCGGGACAGAGCAAAGGGAAGCTTTCTTT; CDR3aa: CASSSGTEQREAFF; v_gene: TRBV11-2; d_gene: TRBD1; j_gene: TRBJ1-1; abundance: many
CDR3nt: TGCGCCAGCAGCTTGTCCCGGTCGAACACTGAAGCTTTCTTT; CDR3aa: CASSLSRSNTEAFF; v_gene: TRBV5-1; d_gene: NA; j_gene: TRBJ1-1; abundance: few
CDR3nt: TGTGCCAGCAGCCCTGTTGGGACAGGGAACATGAACACTGAAGCTTTCTTT; CDR3aa: CASSPVGTGNMNTEAFF; v_gene: TRBV7-9; d_gene: TRBD1; j_gene: TRBJ1-1; abundance: few
CDR3nt: TGTGCCAGCAGTCCTCCCTTTGGTCCCCAGCATTTT; CDR3aa: CASSPPFGPQHF; v_gene: TRBV12-3/TRBV12-4; d_gene: NA; j_gene: TRBJ1-5; abundance: NA
CDR3nt: TGTGCCAGCAGTTATTTGGCCCTCAACACTGAAGCTTTCTTT; CDR3aa: CASSYLALNTEAFF; v_gene: TRBV6-2/TRBV6-3; d_gene: NA; j_gene: TRBJ1-1; abundance: many
CDR3nt: TGTGCCAGTAGTATTGTGCTCTTCATGAACACTGAAGCTTTCTTT; CDR3aa: CASSIVLFMNTEAFF; v_gene: TRBV19; d_gene: NA; j_gene: TRBJ1-1; abundance: many
CDR3nt: TGTGCCAGCAGCTTGGGAGGGCAAGTCCGGGGTGAAAAACTGTTTTTT; CDR3aa: CASSLGGQVRGEKLFF; v_gene: TRBV5-4; d_gene: NA; j_gene: TRBJ1-4; abundance: few
CDR3nt: TGTGCCAGCAGTCCATTTGACGGGACCAAAAACATTCAGTACTTC; CDR3aa: CASSPFDGTKNIQYF; v_gene: TRBV7-2; d_gene: NA; j_gene: TRBJ2-4; abundance: few
CDR3nt: TGTGCCAGCAGTTTGGAGGGTAGGGGTAGCGGCTACACCTTC; CDR3aa: CASSLEGRGSGYTF; v_gene: TRBV12-3/TRBV12-4; d_gene: NA; j_gene: TRBJ1-2; abundance: many
CDR3nt: TGTGCCAGCAGTAGAGTGGTCCCAAGGCTAGCAGGCACCGGGGAGCTGTTTTTT; CDR3aa: CASSRVVPRLAGTGELFF; v_gene: TRBV6-1; d_gene: NA; j_gene: TRBJ2-2; abundance: many
CDR3nt: TGCAGTGCTAGTAGCAATTTGAGTTCTCGTCAAGCTTTCTTT; CDR3aa: CSASSNLSSRQAFF; v_gene: TRBV20-1; d_gene: NA; j_gene: TRBJ1-1; abundance: NA
CDR3nt: TGTGCCATCACGACCGCGAATACGCAGTATTTT; CDR3aa: CAITTANTQYF; v_gene: TRBV10-3; d_gene: NA; j_gene: TRBJ2-3; abundance: many